The clone carrying this TCR beta chain was recorded at least ten times. Its target is not known. The data belong to a study of T cells after yellow fever vaccination. Across the study: Preparation of fractions with low cell numbers was performed using SMART-Seq v4 Ultra Low Input.

Germline V gene sequence: CDR1 SEHNR, CDR2 FQNEAQ (reference sequence). The CDR3 sequence is 13 residues long. Trimming cost V 4 bases and J 10 bases, with 15 bases left between them. Universal primer sites and UMIs were introduced during 5'RACE template-switching synthesis of TCR cDNA. TCRdb redid the calling of the 5' RACE reads with MiXCR, one entry per CDR3 protein. The repertoire holds a few hundred thousand distinct CDR3 sequences, with around 3.9% as singletons. Study-level points and caveats: Weaker overall was a secondary response that nonetheless peaked faster, on day 5 versus 15.

The sequences come from PBMCs, collected on the day of the yellow fever booster vaccination. This TCR was sampled from a man aged 18-30 years who received the YFV17D yellow fever vaccine. The chain joins TRBV7-9 to TRBJ2-3; D may match TRBD1 or TRBD2 (5 bases each). CDR3 nucleotides: TGTGCCAGCAGCTCCGGGACCATATCATCGCAGTATTTT. Residues: CASSSGTISSQYF.